This T cell receptor beta chain was profiled in a study of T cell responses to AZD1222 COVID-19 vaccine. Whole-study results and caveats: Baseline testing showed seropositivity in only a handful of AZD1222 recipients. A reported finding is that nearly half of spike-specific TCRs target unmutated variant regions. Most donors were white British and more were female, and clonal diversity was possibly underestimated. Elevations in Spike-specific TCR breadth and depth followed administration of two AZD1222 doses.

Germline CDR1 SNHLY, CDR2 FYNNEI. CDR3 length: 17 amino acids. V was trimmed by 3 bases and J by 4 bases, leaving 19 bases between them. Clones were read by immunoSEQ multiplex PCR, and TCRdb kept only the in-frame ones, dropping some. In the table there are approximately 50,000 clones, more than 80% of which are singletons. Details on this clone: Its antigen is still unknown.

This receptor was taken from an adult in good health. The sequences come from peripheral blood, collected on day 0 of MenACWY control vaccination. The J gene is TRBJ1-5, the V gene TRBV2; D gene uncertain. The CDR3 region has the DNA TGTGCCAGCAGTGACCCACTGACCAGGCTAGGGAATCAGCCCCAGCATTTT. It codes for CASSDPLTRLGNQPQHF. Variable domain in full (rest from reference TRBV2 and TRBJ1-5): EPEVTQTPSHQVTQMGQEVILRCVPISNHLYFYWYRQILGQKVEFLVSFYNNEISEKSEIFDDQFSVERPDGSNFTLKIRSTKLEDSAMYFCASSDPLTRLGNQPQHFGDGTRLSIL.